The T cell receptor beta chain described here comes from a study of breast tumors, draining lymph nodes, adjacent tissues. Study-level points and caveats: Data fit most tumor T cells coming from lymph node, expanding in tumor. Tumor TCR diversity was below lymph nodes but above nontumor tissue.

Concerning this clonotype itself: Its target is not known.

The germline CDR1 and CDR2 sequences are SGHTA and FQGTGA. The ends were cut back, 4 bases at V and 8 bases at J, with 15 bases in the middle. CDR3 length equals 14 residues. Samples came from axillary lymph nodes draining the breast cancer. In TCRdb, the multiplex PCR reads were re-called with MiXCR into one record per CDR3 protein. The sample shows 150,000 to 250,000 distinct CDR3 sequences, approximately 33% of them seen only once. Material for sequencing was axillary lymph node tissue. V gene TRBV7-3 combines with J gene TRBJ2-4; a weak D match, TRBD2 (6 bases). This clonotype originated in a female donor with breast cancer. Some clones in this sample may be carry-over from other donors' samples. The CDR3 reads CASSSTGTGDIQYF. Written as DNA, the CDR3 is TGTGCCAGCAGCTCCACCGGGACTGGTGACATTCAGTACTTC.